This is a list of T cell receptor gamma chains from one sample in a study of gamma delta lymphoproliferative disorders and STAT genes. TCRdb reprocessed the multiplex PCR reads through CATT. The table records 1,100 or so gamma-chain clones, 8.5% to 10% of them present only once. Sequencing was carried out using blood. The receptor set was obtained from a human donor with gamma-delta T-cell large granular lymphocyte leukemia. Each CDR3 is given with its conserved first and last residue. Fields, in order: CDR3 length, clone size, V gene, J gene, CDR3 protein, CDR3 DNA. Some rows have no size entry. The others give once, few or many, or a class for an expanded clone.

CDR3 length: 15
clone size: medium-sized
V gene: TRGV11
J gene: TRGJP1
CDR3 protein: CTTVPAGLDPWFKIF
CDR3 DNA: .

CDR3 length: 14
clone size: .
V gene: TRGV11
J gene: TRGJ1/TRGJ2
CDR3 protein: CACWISRNYYKKLF
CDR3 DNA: TGTGCCTGCTGGATTAGTCGAAATTATTATAAGAAACTCTTT

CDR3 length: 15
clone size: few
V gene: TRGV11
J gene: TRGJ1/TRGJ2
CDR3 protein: CTTVPAGFRCRKKLF
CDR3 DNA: .

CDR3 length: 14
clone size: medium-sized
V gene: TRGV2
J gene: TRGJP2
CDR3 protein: CASMPYSSDWIKTF
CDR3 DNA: TGTGCCTCAATGCCTTATAGTAGTGATTGGATCAAGACGTTT

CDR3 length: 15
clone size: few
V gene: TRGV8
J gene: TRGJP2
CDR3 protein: CATWDHTNSDWIKTF
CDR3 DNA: TGTGCCACCTGGGATCATACCAACAGTGATTGGATCAAGACGTTT